This record looks at one T cell receptor beta chain sequence and its context. PCR employed 60 Vbeta and 13 Jbeta primers. Sequencing used immunoSEQ multiplex PCR; TCRdb keeps in-frame clones, though not all of them. Of fewer than 200,000 clones in the sample, approximately 80% were seen once. V lost 4 bases and J lost 3; bases outside the gene matches: 4. CDR3 size: 14 residues. CDR1 and CDR2 (germline): SGHRS, YFSETQ. These data belong to a study of cytomegalovirus exposure and HLA in healthy donors. The chain employs TRBV5-1 and TRBJ2-7; the match to TRBD1 covers 10 bases. This clonotype originated in a man aged 30 to 39 in good health and CMV-seropositive. The sequenced material came from PBMCs. The CDR3 spells CASSPWTGGYEQYF. The CDR3 DNA follows: TGCGCCAGCAGCCCCTGGACAGGGGGCTACGAGCAGTACTTC.